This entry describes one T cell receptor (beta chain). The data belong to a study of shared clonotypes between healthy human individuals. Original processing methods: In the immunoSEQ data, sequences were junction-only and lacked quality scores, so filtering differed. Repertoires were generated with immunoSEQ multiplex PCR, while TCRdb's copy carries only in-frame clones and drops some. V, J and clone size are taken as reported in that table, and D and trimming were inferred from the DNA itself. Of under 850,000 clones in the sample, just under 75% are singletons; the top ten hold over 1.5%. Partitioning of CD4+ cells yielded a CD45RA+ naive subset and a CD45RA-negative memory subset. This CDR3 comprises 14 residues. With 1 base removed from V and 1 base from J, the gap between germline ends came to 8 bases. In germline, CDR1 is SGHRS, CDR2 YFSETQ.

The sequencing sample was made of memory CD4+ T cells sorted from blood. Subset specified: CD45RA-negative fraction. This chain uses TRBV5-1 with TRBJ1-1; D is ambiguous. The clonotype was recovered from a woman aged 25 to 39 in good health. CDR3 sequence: CASSLSPGNTEAFF. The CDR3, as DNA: TGCGCCAGCAGCTTGTCCCCAGGGAACACTGAAGCTTTCTTT. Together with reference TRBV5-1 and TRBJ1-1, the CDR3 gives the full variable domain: KAGVTQTPRYLIKTRGQQVTLSCSPISGHRSVSWYQQTPGQGLQFLFEYFSETQRNKGNFPGRFSGRQFSNSRSEMNVSTLELGDSALYLCASSLSPGNTEAFFGQGTRLTVV.